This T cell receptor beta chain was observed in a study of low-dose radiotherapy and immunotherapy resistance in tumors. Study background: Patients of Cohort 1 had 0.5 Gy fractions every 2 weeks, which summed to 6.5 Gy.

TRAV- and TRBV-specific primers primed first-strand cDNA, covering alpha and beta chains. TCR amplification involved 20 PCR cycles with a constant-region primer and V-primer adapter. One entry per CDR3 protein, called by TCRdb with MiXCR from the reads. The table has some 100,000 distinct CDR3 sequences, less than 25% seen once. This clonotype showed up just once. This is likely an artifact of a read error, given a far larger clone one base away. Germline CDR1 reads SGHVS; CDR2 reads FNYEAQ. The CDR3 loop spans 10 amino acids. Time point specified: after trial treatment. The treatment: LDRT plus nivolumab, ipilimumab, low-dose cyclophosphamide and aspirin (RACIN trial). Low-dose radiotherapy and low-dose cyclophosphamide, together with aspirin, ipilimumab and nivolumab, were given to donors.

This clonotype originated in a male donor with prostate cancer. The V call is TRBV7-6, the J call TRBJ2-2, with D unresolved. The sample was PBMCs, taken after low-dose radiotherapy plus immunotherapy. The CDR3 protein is CASNSGELFF. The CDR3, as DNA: TGTGCCAGCAACAGCGGGGAGCTGTTTTTT. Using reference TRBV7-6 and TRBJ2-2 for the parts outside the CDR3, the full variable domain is GAGVSQSPRYKVTKRGQDVALRCDPISGHVSLYWYRQALGQGPEFLTYFNYEAQQDKSGLPNDRFSAERPEGSISTLTIQRTEQRDSAMYRCASNSGELFFGEGSRLTVL.